This TCR beta chain originates from a study of blood T cell repertoires in COVID-19. Study-level information: There were acute and convalescent COVID-19 samples, and they came from the United States, Italy and Spain.

Donors were grouped by their self-reported clinical history. Before being deemed recovered, Cohort 3 donors had two negative PCRs, clearance, or symptom resolution. Source study methods: It was from reference gene primer amplification that nucleated cell counts were estimated. Generated by immunoSEQ multiplex PCR, the TCRdb table keeps only in-frame clones and is missing some. For V, J and clone size, that table is used; D and trimming come from the DNA. The table includes about 150,000 clones, over 75% detected once. Germline CDR1 and CDR2: MNHEY and SMNVEV (reference sequence). V dropped 4 bases and J dropped 3 bases, with 15 bases sitting between them. CDR3 length: 15 amino acids.

The chain uses TRBV27 and TRBJ2-5, with D possibly TRBD1 on 5 matching bases. Sequencing was carried out using PBMCs or T cells enriched from blood (not recorded which). This receptor was identified in a woman aged 50 to 65 who had recovered from COVID-19. CDR3 nucleotide sequence: TGTGCCAGCAGTTCTAACAGACAGCCCAAAGAGACCCAGTACTTC. This encodes CASSSNRQPKETQYF.